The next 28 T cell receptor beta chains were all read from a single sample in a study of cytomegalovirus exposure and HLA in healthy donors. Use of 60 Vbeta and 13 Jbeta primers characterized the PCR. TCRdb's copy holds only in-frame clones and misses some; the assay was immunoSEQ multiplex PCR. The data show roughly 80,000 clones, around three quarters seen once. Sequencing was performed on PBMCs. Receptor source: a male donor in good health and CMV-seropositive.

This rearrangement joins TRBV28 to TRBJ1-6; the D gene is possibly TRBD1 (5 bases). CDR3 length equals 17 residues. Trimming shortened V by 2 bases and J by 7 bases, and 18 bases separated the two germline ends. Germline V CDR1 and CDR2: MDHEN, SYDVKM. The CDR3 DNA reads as TGTGCCAGCAGTTTAAGCCAAGGGACTTATGGGAATTCACCCCTCCACTTT. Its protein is CASSLSQGTYGNSPLHF.

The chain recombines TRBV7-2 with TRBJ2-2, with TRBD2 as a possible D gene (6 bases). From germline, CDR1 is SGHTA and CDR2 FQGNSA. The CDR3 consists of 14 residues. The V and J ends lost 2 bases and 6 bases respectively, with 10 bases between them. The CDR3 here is CASSLSREAGELFF. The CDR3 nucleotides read TGTGCCAGCAGCTTAAGCAGGGAGGCCGGGGAGCTGTTTTTT.

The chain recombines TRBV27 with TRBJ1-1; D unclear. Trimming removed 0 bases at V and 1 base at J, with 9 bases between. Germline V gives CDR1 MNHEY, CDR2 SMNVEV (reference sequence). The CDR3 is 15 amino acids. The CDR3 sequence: CASSLSAVKNTEAFF. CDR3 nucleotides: TGTGCCAGCAGTTTATCGGCGGTGAAGAACACTGAAGCTTTCTTT.

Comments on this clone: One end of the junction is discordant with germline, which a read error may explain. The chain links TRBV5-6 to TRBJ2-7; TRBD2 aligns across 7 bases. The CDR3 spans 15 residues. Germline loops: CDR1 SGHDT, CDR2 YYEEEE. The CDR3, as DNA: TGCGCCAGCAGCATGGGGGGGAAGCGGGCCTACGAGCAGTACTTC. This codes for CASSMGGKRAYEQYF.

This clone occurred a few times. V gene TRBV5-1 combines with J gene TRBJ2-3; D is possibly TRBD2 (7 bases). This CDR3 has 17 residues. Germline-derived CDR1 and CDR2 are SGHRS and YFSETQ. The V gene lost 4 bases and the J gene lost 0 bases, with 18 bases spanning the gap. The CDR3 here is CASSTGRGAGSTDTQYF. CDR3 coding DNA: TGCGCCAGCAGCACGGGACGGGGGGCGGGGAGCACAGATACGCAGTATTTT.

The CDR3 protein is CASSSSSKNTGELFF. DNA for the CDR3: TGTGCCAGCAGCTCGAGTAGCAAGAACACCGGGGAGCTGTTTTTT. This rearrangement joins TRBV5-6 to TRBJ2-2; D remains unclear. This CDR3 has 15 residues. Trimming took off 3 bases at V and 1 base at J, with 10 bases between the two ends. In germline, CDR1 is SGHDT, CDR2 YYEEEE.

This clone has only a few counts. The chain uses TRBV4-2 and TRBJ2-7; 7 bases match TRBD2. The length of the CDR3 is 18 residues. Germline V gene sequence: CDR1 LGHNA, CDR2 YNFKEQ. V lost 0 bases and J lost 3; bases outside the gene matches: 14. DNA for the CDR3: TGTGCCAGCAGCCAAGAGACTCCCGGGACTAACCGCCTCTACGAGCAGTACTTC. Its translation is CASSQETPGTNRLYEQYF.

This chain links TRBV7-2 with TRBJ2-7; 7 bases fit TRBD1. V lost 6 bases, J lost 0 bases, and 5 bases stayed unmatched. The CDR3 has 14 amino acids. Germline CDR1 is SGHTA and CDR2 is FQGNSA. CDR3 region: CASRWTGSSYEQYF. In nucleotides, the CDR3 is TGTGCCAGCAGATGGACAGGCAGCTCCTACGAGCAGTACTTC. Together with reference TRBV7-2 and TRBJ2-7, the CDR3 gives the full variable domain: GAGVSQSPSNKVTEKGKDVELRCDPISGHTALYWYRQSLGQGLEFLIYFQGNSAPDKSGLPSDRFSAERTGGSVSTLTIQRTQQEDSAVYLCASRWTGSSYEQYFGPGTRLTVT.

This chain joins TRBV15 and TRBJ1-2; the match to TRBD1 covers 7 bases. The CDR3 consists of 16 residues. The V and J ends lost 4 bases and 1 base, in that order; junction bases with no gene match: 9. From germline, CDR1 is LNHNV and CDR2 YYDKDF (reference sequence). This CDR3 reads CATSKTGTAGNYGYTF. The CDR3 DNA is TGTGCCACCAGCAAGACCGGGACAGCCGGTAACTATGGCTACACCTTC. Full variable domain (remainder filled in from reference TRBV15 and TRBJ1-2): DAMVIQNPRYQVTQFGKPVTLSCSQTLNHNVMYWYQQKSSQAPKLLFHYYDKDFNNEADTPDNFQSRRPNTSFCFLDIRSPGLGDTAMYLCATSKTGTAGNYGYTFGSGTRLTVV.

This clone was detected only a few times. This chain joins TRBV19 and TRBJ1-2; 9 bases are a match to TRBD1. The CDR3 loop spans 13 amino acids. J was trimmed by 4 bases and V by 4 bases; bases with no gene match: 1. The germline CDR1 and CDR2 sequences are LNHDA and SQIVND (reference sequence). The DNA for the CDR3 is TGTGCCAGTAGTAGGGACAGGGCCTATGGCTACACCTTC. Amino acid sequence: CASSRDRAYGYTF.

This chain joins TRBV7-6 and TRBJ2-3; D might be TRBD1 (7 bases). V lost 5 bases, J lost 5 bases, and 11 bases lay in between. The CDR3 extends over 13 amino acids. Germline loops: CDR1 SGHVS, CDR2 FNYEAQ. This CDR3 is CASSPGGLDTQYF. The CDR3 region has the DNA TGTGCCAGCAGCCCAGGGGGACTAGATACGCAGTATTTT.

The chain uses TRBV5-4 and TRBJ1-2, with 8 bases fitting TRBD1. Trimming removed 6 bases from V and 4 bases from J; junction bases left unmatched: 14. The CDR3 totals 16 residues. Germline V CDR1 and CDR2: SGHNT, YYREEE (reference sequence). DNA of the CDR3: TGTGCCAGCAACCCGATGCAGGGGGCGCCTCCCTATGGCTACACCTTC. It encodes CASNPMQGAPPYGYTF. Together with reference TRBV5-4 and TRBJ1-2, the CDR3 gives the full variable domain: ETGVTQSPTHLIKTRGQQVTLRCSSQSGHNTVSWYQQALGQGPQFIFQYYREEENGRGNFPPRFSGLQFPNYSSELNVNALELDDSALYLCASNPMQGAPPYGYTFGSGTRLTVV.

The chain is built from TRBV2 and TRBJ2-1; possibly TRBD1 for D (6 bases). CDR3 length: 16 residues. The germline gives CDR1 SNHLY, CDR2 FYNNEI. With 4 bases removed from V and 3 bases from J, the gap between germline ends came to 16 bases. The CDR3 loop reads CASSVRGRGNYNEQFF. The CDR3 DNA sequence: TGTGCCAGCAGTGTCAGGGGTCGCGGTAACTACAATGAGCAGTTCTTC.

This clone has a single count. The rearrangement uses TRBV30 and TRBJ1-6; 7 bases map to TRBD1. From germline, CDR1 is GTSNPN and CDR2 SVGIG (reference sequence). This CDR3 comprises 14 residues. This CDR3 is CALTVGDSNSPLHF. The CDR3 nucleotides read TGTGCTCTCACTGTTGGGGACAGCAATTCACCCCTCCACTTT.

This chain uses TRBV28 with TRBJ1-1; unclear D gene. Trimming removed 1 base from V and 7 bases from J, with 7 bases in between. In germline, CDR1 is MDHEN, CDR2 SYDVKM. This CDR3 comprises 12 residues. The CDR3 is CASSLSLLEAFF. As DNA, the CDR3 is TGTGCCAGCAGTTTATCACTCCTTGAAGCTTTCTTT.

The CDR3: CATSRDQGQPQHF. In nucleotides, the CDR3 is TGTGCCACCAGCAGGGACCAGGGTCAGCCCCAGCATTTT. V and J are TRBV15 and TRBJ1-5; maybe TRBD1 (5 bases). Germline V gives CDR1 LNHNV, CDR2 YYDKDF (reference sequence). The CDR3 runs to 13 residues. The V and J ends lost 3 bases and 6 bases respectively, with 9 bases between them.

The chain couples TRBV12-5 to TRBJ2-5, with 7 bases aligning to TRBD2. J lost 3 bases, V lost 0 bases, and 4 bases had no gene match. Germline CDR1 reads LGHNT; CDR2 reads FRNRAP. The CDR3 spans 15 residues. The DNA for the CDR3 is TGTGCTAGTGGTTTGGTTGGGCTAGCGGAAGAGACCCAGTACTTC. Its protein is CASGLVGLAEETQYF.

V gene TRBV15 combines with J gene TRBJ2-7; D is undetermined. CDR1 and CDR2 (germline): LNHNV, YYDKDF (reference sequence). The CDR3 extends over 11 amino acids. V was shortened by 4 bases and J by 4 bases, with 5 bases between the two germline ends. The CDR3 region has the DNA TGTGCCACCAGCACCCGGTACGAGCAGTACTTC. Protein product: CATSTRYEQYF. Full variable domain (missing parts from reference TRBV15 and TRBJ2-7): DAMVIQNPRYQVTQFGKPVTLSCSQTLNHNVMYWYQQKSSQAPKLLFHYYDKDFNNEADTPDNFQSRRPNTSFCFLDIRSPGLGDTAMYLCATSTRYEQYFGPGTRLTVT.

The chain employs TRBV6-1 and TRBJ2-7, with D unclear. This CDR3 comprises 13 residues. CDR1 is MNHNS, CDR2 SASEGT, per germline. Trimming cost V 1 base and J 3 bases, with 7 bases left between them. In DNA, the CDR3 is TGTGCCAGCAGTGAAGATAGCAACTACGAGCAGTACTTC. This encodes CASSEDSNYEQYF.

Here the CDR3 DNA reads TGTGCCAGCAGCTTTCGGGGACAAACCACAGATACGCAGTATTTT. As protein: CASSFRGQTTDTQYF. V usage is TRBV7-7 and J usage is TRBJ2-3; TRBD1 is a possible D gene (6 bases). The CDR3 is 15 residues long. Germline V gene data show CDR1 as SSHAT and CDR2 as FNYEAQ (reference sequence). V was cut by 3 bases and J by 2 bases, with 12 bases left in between.

The CDR3 protein is CASSLVSGADTQYF. In DNA, the CDR3 is TGCGCCAGCAGCTTGGTCTCGGGAGCAGATACGCAGTATTTT. V and J are TRBV5-1 and TRBJ2-3; D is possibly TRBD2 (6 bases). Looked up from germline, CDR1 is SGHRS and CDR2 is YFSETQ. The CDR3 runs to 14 residues. V was shortened by 0 bases and J by 4 bases, with 9 bases between the two germline ends.

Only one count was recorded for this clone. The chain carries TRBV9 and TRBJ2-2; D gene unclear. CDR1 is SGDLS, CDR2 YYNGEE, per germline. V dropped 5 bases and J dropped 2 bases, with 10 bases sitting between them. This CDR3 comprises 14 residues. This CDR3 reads CASRVAVNTGELFF. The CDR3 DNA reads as TGTGCCAGCAGGGTGGCAGTTAACACCGGGGAGCTGTTTTTT.

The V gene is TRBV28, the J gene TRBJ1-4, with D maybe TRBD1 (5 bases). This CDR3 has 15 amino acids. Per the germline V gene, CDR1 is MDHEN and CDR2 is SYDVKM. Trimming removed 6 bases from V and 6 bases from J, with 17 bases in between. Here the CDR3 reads CASSRGGGGYEKLFF. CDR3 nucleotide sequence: TGTGCCAGCAGCCGTGGTGGGGGGGGGTATGAAAAACTGTTTTTT.

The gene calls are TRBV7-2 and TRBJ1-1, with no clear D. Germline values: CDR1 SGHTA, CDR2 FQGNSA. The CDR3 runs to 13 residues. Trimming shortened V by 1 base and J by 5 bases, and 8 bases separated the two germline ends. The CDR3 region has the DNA TGTGCCAGCAGCTTAGAGAGGTGGACTGAAGCTTTCTTT. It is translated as CASSLERWTEAFF.

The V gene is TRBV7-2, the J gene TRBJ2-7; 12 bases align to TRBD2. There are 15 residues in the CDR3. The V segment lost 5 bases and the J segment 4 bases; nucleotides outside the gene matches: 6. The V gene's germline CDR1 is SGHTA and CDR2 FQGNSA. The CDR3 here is CASSPSSGGAYEQYF. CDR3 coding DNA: TGTGCCAGCAGCCCCTCTAGCGGGGGGGCATACGAGCAGTACTTC.

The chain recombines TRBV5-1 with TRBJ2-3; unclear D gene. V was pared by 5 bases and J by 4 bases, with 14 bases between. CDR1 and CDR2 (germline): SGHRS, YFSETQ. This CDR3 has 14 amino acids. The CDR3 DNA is TGCGCCAGCAGGGTTCGGCTAGATCCAGATACGCAGTATTTT. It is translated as CASRVRLDPDTQYF.

The CDR3: CASSDSRTGVTEAFF. DNA for the CDR3: TGTGCCAGCAGTGACTCAAGGACAGGGGTCACTGAAGCTTTCTTT. The chain combines TRBV6-4 with TRBJ1-1; 9 nucleotides match TRBD1. CDR1 is MRHNA, CDR2 SNTAGT, per germline. Unmatched junction bases numbered 3, after V lost 0 bases and J lost 4 bases. This CDR3 contains 15 residues.

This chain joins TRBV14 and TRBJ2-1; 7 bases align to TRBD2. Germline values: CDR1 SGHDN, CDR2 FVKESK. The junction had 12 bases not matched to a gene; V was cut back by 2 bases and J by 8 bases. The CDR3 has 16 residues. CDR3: CASSQSLGLGSDEQFF. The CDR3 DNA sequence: TGTGCCAGCAGCCAAAGTCTTGGACTAGGATCTGATGAGCAGTTCTTC.